These 20 T cell receptor beta chains were sequenced from one sample in a study of T cells in women clearing cervical HPV infection. Only in-frame clones appear in the TCRdb table, and some are missing; sequencing was by immunoSEQ multiplex PCR. This listing includes 22,000 or so clones. The material sequenced was blood buffy coat. The source is a woman between 18 and 70 years old with a cervical HPV16 infection that either progressed to CIN3+ or cleared (not recorded which).

As regards this clone: The read stops 3 residues short of the end of the CDR3; the missing end is completed from the germline J gene. The V call is TRBV29-1, the J call TRBJ2-4; TRBD1 matches 10 bases. V was pared by 6 bases and J by 1 base, with 9 bases of the junction left unmatched. Germline CDR1 reads SQVTM; CDR2 reads ANQGSEA. The CDR3 is 16 amino acids. The chain's CDR3 is CSVRPGQGIAKNIQYF. The covered CDR3 bases are TGCAGCGTCCGCCCGGGACAGGGGATCGCCAAAAACATT.

With respect to this clone: From the germline J gene comes the end of the CDR3, since the read stops 3 residues before it. V is TRBV11-3 and J is TRBJ2-1; a possible D gene is TRBD2 (5 bases). This CDR3 region has 15 residues. Trimming pared 6 bases from V and 9 bases from J, leaving 21 bases between. From germline, CDR1 is SGHNT and CDR2 YENEEA. CDR3 in amino acids: CASSPRERPEGEQFF. The part of the CDR3 DNA that was read is TGTGCCAGCAGTCCCCGAGAGCGGCCGGAAGGTGAG.

With respect to this clone: The read halts 3 residues ahead of the CDR3 end, with the missing end drawn from the germline J gene. The V and J genes are TRBV2 and TRBJ1-2; tentatively, D is TRBD1 (5 bases). CDR1 and CDR2 (germline): SNHLY, FYNNEI. The CDR3 is 12 amino acids. V dropped 6 bases and J dropped 7 bases, with 12 bases sitting between them. The CDR3 is CASRLQGGGYTF. The DNA read from the CDR3 is TGTGCCAGCAGGTTGCAGGGAGGTGGC.

About this clone: The CDR3 end falls 3 residues outside the read, so it is completed with the germline J gene. This rearrangement joins TRBV5-1 to TRBJ2-3; a possible D gene is TRBD1 (7 bases). Germline V gene lookup returns CDR1 SGHRS and CDR2 YFSETQ. CDR3 length equals 16 residues. V gave up 0 bases and J gave up 1 base, with 12 bases separating them. The CDR3 protein is CASSLDRGGGTDTQYF. The part of the CDR3 DNA that was read is TGCGCCAGCAGCTTGGACAGGGGCGGGGGCACAGATACG.

About this clone: The read gets to within 3 residues of the CDR3 end, and the germline J gene fills in the rest. V usage is TRBV2 and J usage is TRBJ1-1, with TRBD1 matching over 8 bases. The CDR3 consists of 14 residues. The V segment lost 5 bases and the J segment 3 bases; nucleotides outside the gene matches: 5. CDR1 and CDR2 from the germline V gene are SNHLY and FYNNEI. The covered CDR3 bases are TGTGCCAGCAGTTACAGGGGGGCCTACACTGAA. Residues: CASSYRGAYTE. The CDR3 in its entirety is CASSYRGAYTEAFF.

Incomplete CDR3 DNA: TGTGCCAGCAGCTTATCGGCGGGGGGTCAAGAGACC. Translated: CASSLSAGGQET. From start to end, the CDR3 is CASSLSAGGQETQYF. V and J are TRBV7-3 and TRBJ2-5; 8 positions match TRBD2. The read stops 3 residues short of the end of the CDR3; the missing end is completed from the germline J gene. CDR1 is SGHTA, CDR2 FQGTGA, per germline. The CDR3 runs 15 residues. V lost 2 bases and J lost 2; bases outside the gene matches: 4.

Points on this clone: The read ends 3 residues before the CDR3 terminus; that terminus is restored from the germline J gene. V usage is TRBV30 and J usage is TRBJ1-4; 11 bases are a match to TRBD1. J gave up 8 bases and V 3 bases, and 5 bases lay outside the gene matches. Germline CDR1 reads GTSNPN; CDR2 reads SVGIG (reference sequence). The CDR3 is 14 amino acids. The CDR3 protein is CAWRDRGRREKLFF. Incomplete CDR3 DNA: TGTGCCTGGAGGGACAGGGGGCGCCGAGAAAAA. The variable domain in full, completed from reference TRBV30 and TRBJ1-4, reads SQTIHQWPATLVQPVGSPLSLECTVEGTSNPNLYWYRQAAGRGLQLLFYSVGIGQISSEVPQNLSASRPQDRQFILSSKKLLLSDSGFYLCAWRDRGRREKLFFGSGTQLSVL.

In regard to this clone: The read is 3 residues too short to cover the CDR3 end, so that end is filled in from the germline J gene. This rearrangement joins TRBV30 to TRBJ1-1, with a weak D call TRBD1 (5 bases). The V gene lost 0 bases and the J gene lost 7 bases, with 12 bases spanning the gap. Germline loops: CDR1 GTSNPN, CDR2 SVGIG (reference sequence). CDR3 size: 13 residues. The CDR3 bases that were read are TGTGCCTGGAGTGTAGGCAGGGTTAATGAA. Translated: CAWSVGRVNE. The whole CDR3 protein is CAWSVGRVNEAFF. Full variable domain (missing parts from reference TRBV30 and TRBJ1-1): SQTIHQWPATLVQPVGSPLSLECTVEGTSNPNLYWYRQAAGRGLQLLFYSVGIGQISSEVPQNLSASRPQDRQFILSSKKLLLSDSGFYLCAWSVGRVNEAFFGQGTRLTVV.

Concerning this clone itself: The read halts 3 residues ahead of the CDR3 end, with the missing end drawn from the germline J gene. The J gene is TRBJ1-2, the V gene TRBV7-9; 9 nucleotides agree with TRBD1. Germline CDR1 is SEHNR and CDR2 is FQNEAQ (reference sequence). CDR3 length: 14 amino acids. With 4 bases clipped from V and 7 bases from J, the junction kept 7 bases outside the gene matches. CDR3 amino acids: CASSSPGQGRGYTF. The CDR3 DNA, read in part, is TGTGCCAGCAGCTCTCCGGGACAGGGACGTGGC.

Turning to this clone: The read ends 3 residues before the CDR3 terminus; that terminus is restored from the germline J gene. The chain employs TRBV29-1 and TRBJ2-1, with D tentatively TRBD1 (5 bases). V lost 3 bases, J lost 6 bases, and 9 bases lay in between. The length of the CDR3 is 12 residues. In germline, CDR1 is SQVTM, CDR2 ANQGSEA. The sequenced CDR3 bases are TGCAGCGTTGATTCAGGGCCCAATGAG. Translated: CSVDSGPNE. In full, the CDR3 reads CSVDSGPNEQFF.

On this clone itself: The read terminates 3 residues before the CDR3 end, so the remaining end is supplied by the germline J gene. The rearrangement joins TRBV30 to TRBJ2-1; 11 bases are shared with TRBD2. The CDR3 extends over 18 amino acids. With 3 bases clipped from V and 0 bases from J, the junction kept 10 bases outside the gene matches. The germline V gene has CDR1 GTSNPN and CDR2 SVGIG (reference sequence). CDR3 protein: CAWRGASGRTSSYNEQFF. The CDR3 bases that were read are TGTGCCTGGAGAGGGGCTAGCGGGAGGACAAGCTCCTACAATGAG.

About this clone itself: The read falls 3 residues short of the CDR3 end, and the missing part is taken from the germline J gene. This chain connects TRBV20-1 to TRBJ1-6; no clear D gene. The CDR3 is made up of 12 amino acids. The V gene's germline CDR1 is DFQATT and CDR2 SNEGSKA (reference sequence). Trimming removed 0 bases from V and 10 bases from J, with 7 bases in between. The CDR3 sequence is CSARDVLSPLHF. CDR3 DNA (partial): TGCAGTGCTAGAGATGTTTTATCACCC.

Notes on this clone: The sequenced fragment ends 3 residues before the CDR3 boundary, so the rest is inferred from the germline J gene. V gene TRBV6-2 or TRBV6-3 combines with J gene TRBJ1-2; TRBD1 aligns across 9 bases. The CDR3 is made up of 14 amino acids. Germline loops: CDR1 MNHEY, CDR2 SVGEGT. Trimming removed 6 bases from V and 5 bases from J; junction bases left unmatched: 7. This chain's CDR3 is CASRSPGTGYGYTF. The CDR3 DNA, read in part, is TGTGCCAGCAGATCCCCCGGGACAGGGTATGGC.

Turning to this clone: Coverage ceases 3 residues before the CDR3 finishes, and the germline J gene fills in the end. The rearrangement joins TRBV2 to TRBJ2-4, with 15 positions matching TRBD2. This CDR3 contains 18 residues. Unmatched junction bases numbered 11, after V lost 5 bases and J lost 6 bases. Germline assignment: CDR1 SNHLY and CDR2 FYNNEI. CDR3: CASSTGLAGGFSANIQYF. CDR3 bases read: TGTGCCAGCAGTACGGGACTAGCGGGGGGATTTTCTGCAAACATT.

This CDR3 is CSARDPGGGLSGTEAFF. CDR3 DNA, as far as it was read: TGCAGTGCTAGAGATCCCGGAGGGGGTCTGTCCGGGACTGAA. This chain uses TRBV20-1 with TRBJ1-1, with a tentative D call TRBD1 (6 bases). The sequenced fragment ends 3 residues before the CDR3 boundary, so the rest is inferred from the germline J gene. Trimming took off 0 bases at V and 5 bases at J, with 22 bases between the two ends. Germline values: CDR1 DFQATT, CDR2 SNEGSKA (reference sequence). The CDR3 extends over 17 amino acids.

As to this clone: The CDR3 end falls 3 residues outside the read, so it is completed with the germline J gene. This chain connects TRBV19 to TRBJ2-2; 8 bases line up with TRBD2. CDR1 is LNHDA, CDR2 SQIVND, per germline (reference sequence). This CDR3 contains 15 residues. J was trimmed by 1 base and V by 6 bases; bases with no gene match: 4. CDR3 amino acids: CASRGAGGNTGELFF. The covered CDR3 bases are TGTGCCAGTAGGGGGGCGGGGGGGAACACCGGGGAG.

Concerning this clone: The read ends 3 residues early relative to the CDR3; the germline J gene fills the gap. The rearrangement uses TRBV12-3 or TRBV12-4 and TRBJ1-2; 7 nucleotides agree with TRBD1. CDR3 size: 15 residues. The ends lost 6 bases at V and 6 bases at J; junction bases unmatched: 13. The CDR3 spells CASSPRVGGTDGYTF. The CDR3 DNA, read in part, is TGTGCCAGCAGCCCTCGGGTAGGGGGCACGGATGGC.

With respect to this clone: The read terminates 3 residues ahead of where the CDR3 ends, so the germline J gene completes it. The V call is TRBV13, the J call TRBJ2-7; TRBD2 matches 9 bases. With V trimmed by 5 bases and J by 1 base, 15 bases remained unmatched. Germline CDR1 reads PRHDT; CDR2 reads FYEKMQ (reference sequence). This CDR3 has 18 amino acids. The CDR3 sequence: CASSGSGLAGSHSYEQYF. CDR3 DNA, as far as it was read: TGTGCCAGCAGCGGCAGTGGTCTAGCGGGGTCCCATTCCTACGAG.

Comments on this clone: With the read ending 3 residues before the CDR3 end, the germline J gene is used to fill in that end. V and J are TRBV29-1 and TRBJ2-3; 8 bases map to TRBD1. With 4 bases clipped from V and 3 bases from J, the junction kept 0 bases outside the gene matches. The germline V gene encodes CDR1 SQVTM and CDR2 ANQGSEA. There are 12 residues in the CDR3. The DNA read from the CDR3 is TGCAGCGTTGGGACAGGGACAGATACG. Translating it yields CSVGTGTDT. The whole CDR3 sequence reads CSVGTGTDTQYF.

About this clone itself: The CDR3 end is not reached by the read, which stops 3 residues before it; the germline J gene fills it in. V usage is TRBV13 and J usage is TRBJ2-5; possible D gene TRBD1, 5 bases. Germline assignment: CDR1 PRHDT and CDR2 FYEKMQ (reference sequence). Trimming removed 5 bases from V and 5 bases from J, with 12 bases in between. This CDR3 is 13 amino acids long. This chain's CDR3 is CASSHQGGETQYF. The DNA read from the CDR3 is TGTGCCAGCAGCCACCAGGGTGGGGAGACC.